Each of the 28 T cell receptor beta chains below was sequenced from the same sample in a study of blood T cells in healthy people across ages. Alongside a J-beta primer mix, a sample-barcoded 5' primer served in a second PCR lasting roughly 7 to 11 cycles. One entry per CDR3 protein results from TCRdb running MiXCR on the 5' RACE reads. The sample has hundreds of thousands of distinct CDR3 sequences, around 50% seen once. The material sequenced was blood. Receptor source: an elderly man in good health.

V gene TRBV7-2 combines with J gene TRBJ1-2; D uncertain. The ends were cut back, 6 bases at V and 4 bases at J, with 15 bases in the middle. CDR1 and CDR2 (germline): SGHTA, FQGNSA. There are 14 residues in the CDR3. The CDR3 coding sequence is TGTGCCAGCAGACGTGACGCTCAGGCCTATGGCTACACCTTC. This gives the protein CASRRDAQAYGYTF.

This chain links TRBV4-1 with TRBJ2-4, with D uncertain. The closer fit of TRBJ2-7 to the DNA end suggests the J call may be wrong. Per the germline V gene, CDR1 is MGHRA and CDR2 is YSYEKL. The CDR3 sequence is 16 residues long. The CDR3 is CASSRPPPQIYYEQYF. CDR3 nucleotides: TGCGCCAGCAGCCGGCCGCCACCACAGATATATTACGAGCAGTACTTC.

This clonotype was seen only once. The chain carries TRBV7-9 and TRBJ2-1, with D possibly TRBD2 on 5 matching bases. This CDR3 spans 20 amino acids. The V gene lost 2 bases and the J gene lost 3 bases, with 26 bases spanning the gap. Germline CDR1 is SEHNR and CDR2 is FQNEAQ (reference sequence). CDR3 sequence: CASSLLPFDPAERVYNEQFF. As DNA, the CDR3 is TGTGCCAGCAGCTTACTTCCCTTCGACCCGGCGGAGAGGGTCTACAATGAGCAGTTCTTC.

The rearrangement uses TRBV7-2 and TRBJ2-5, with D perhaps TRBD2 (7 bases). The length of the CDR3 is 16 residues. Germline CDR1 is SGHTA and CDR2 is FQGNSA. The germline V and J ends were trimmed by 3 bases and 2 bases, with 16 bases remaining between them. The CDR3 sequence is CASSLGMAGAQETQYF. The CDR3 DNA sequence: TGTGCCAGCAGCTTGGGTATGGCGGGGGCTCAAGAGACCCAGTACTTC.

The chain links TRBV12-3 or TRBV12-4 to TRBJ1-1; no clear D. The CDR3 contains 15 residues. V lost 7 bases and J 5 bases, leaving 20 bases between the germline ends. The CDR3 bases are TGTGCCAGCACCTTAAGGGCGGGGAGTAGGACTGAAGCTTTCTTT. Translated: CASTLRAGSRTEAFF.

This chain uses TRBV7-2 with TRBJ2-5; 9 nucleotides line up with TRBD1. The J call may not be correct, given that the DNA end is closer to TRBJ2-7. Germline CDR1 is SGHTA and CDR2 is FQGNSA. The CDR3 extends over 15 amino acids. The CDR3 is CTSSSMPTGGYEQYF. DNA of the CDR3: TGTACCAGCAGTTCGATGCCGACAGGGGGGTACGAGCAGTACTTC.

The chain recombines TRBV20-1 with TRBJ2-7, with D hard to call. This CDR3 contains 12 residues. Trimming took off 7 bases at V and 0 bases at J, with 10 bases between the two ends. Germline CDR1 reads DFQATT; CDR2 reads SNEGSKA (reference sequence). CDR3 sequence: CSGSTSSYEQYF. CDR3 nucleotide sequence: TGCAGTGGATCTACCAGCTCCTACGAGCAGTACTTC.

The CDR3 region has the DNA TGTGCCAGCAGTGTCGGATCCAGGGGAGATACGCAGTATTTT. Its translation: CASSVGSRGDTQYF. The chain uses TRBV28 and TRBJ2-3, with D maybe TRBD1 (6 bases). Germline assignment: CDR1 MDHEN and CDR2 SYDVKM. The germline V and J ends were trimmed by 5 bases and 5 bases, with 14 bases remaining between them. The CDR3 has 14 amino acids. Together with reference TRBV28 and TRBJ2-3, the CDR3 gives the full variable domain: DVKVTQSSRYLVKRTGEKVFLECVQDMDHENMFWYRQDPGLGLRLIYFSYDVKMKEKGDIPEGYSVSREKKERFSLILESASTNQTSMYLCASSVGSRGDTQYFGPGTRLTVL.

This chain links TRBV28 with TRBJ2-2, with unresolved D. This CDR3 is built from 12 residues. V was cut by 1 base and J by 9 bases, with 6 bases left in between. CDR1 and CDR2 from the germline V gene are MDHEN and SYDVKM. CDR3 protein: CASSLFDRELFF. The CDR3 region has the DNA TGTGCCAGCAGTTTATTTGACAGGGAGCTGTTTTTT.

The CDR3 reads CATSRTYGGNQPQHF. The CDR3, as DNA: TGTGCCACCAGCAGAACATATGGTGGCAATCAGCCCCAGCATTTT. V usage is TRBV15 and J usage is TRBJ1-5; D is undetermined. Germline CDR1 reads LNHNV; CDR2 reads YYDKDF (reference sequence). The V and J ends lost 2 bases and 2 bases respectively, with 10 bases between them. The CDR3 consists of 15 residues.

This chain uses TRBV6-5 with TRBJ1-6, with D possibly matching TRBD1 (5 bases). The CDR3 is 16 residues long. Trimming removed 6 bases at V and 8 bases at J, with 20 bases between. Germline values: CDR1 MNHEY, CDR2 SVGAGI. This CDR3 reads CASRSGERVLYSPLHF. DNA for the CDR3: TGTGCCAGCAGATCGGGGGAACGGGTTCTCTATTCACCCCTCCACTTT.

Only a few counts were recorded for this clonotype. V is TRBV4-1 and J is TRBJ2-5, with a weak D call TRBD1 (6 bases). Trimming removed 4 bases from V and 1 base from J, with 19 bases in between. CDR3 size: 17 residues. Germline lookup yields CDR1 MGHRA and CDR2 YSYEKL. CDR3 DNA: TGCGCCAGCAGCCGAGGGCCAGGGGTTGCGGTCCAAGAGACCCAGTACTTC. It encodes CASSRGPGVAVQETQYF.

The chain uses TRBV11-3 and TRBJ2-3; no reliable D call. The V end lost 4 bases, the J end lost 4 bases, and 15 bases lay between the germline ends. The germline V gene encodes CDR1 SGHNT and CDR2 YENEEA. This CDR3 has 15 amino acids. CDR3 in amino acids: CASSSGPRSADTQYF. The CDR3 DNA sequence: TGTGCCAGCAGCTCGGGTCCACGGAGCGCAGATACGCAGTATTTT.

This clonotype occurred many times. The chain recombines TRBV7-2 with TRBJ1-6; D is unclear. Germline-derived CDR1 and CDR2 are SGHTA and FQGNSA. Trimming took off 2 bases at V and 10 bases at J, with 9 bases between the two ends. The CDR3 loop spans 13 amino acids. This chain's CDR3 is CASSLTPRSPLHF. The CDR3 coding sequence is TGTGCCAGCAGCTTAACCCCGAGATCACCCCTCCACTTT.

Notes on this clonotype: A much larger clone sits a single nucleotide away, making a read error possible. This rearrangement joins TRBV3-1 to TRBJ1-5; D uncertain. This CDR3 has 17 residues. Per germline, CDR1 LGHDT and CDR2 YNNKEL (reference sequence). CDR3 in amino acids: CASSQDLDPMGNRPQHF. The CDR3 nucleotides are TGTGCCAGCAGCCAAGATTTGGACCCCATGGGCAATCGGCCCCAGCATTTT.

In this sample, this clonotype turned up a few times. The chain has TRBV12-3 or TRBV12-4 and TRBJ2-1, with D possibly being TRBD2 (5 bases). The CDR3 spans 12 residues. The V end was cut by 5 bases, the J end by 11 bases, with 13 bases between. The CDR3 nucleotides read TGTGCCAGCAGTCTTACTAGTGTTCAGCAGTTCTTC. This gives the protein CASSLTSVQQFF.

The CDR3 spells CAWSVPTGDTDTQYF. The CDR3 DNA reads TGTGCCTGGAGTGTACCGACGGGAGACACAGATACGCAGTATTTT. The chain employs TRBV30 and TRBJ2-3; TRBD2 might be the D (6 bases). The germline CDR1 and CDR2 sequences are GTSNPN and SVGIG (reference sequence). V was shortened by 0 bases and J by 2 bases, with 12 bases between the two germline ends. This CDR3 comprises 15 residues.

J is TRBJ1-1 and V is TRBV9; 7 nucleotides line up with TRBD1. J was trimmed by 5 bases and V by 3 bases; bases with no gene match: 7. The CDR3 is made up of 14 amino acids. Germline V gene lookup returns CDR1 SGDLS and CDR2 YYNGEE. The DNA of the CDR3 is TGTGCCAGCAGCGGGGACAGCTCTGTTACTGAAGCTTTCTTT. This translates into CASSGDSSVTEAFF.

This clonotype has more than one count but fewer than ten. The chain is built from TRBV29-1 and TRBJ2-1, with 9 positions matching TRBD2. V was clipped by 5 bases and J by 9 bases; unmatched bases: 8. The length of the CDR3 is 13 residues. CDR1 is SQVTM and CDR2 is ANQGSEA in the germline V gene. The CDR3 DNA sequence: TGCAGCGTTCAGGCGGGAGGGGCGGGTGAGCAGTTCTTC. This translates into CSVQAGGAGEQFF.

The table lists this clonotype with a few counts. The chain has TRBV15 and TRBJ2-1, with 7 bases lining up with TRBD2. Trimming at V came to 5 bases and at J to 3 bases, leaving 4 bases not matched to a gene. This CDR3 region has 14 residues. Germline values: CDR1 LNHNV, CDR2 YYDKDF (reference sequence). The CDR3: CATSLGTNYNEQFF. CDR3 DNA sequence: TGTGCCACCAGCCTCGGGACTAACTACAATGAGCAGTTCTTC.

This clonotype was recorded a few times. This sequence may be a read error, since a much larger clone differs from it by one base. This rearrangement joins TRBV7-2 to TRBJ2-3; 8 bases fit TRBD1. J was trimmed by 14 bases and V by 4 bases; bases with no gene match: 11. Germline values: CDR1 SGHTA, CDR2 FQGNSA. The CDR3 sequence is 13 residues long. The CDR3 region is CASSSAGQGNRYF. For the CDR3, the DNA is TGTGCCAGCAGCTCAGCAGGACAGGGAAATAGGTATTTT.

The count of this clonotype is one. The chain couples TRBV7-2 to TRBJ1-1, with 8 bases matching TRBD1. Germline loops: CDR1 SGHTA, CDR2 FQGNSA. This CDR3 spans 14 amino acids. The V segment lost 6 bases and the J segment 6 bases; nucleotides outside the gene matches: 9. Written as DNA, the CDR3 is TGTGCCAGCAGAACAGGGGGAGGAGGCGCTGAAGCTTTCTTT. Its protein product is CASRTGGGGAEAFF.

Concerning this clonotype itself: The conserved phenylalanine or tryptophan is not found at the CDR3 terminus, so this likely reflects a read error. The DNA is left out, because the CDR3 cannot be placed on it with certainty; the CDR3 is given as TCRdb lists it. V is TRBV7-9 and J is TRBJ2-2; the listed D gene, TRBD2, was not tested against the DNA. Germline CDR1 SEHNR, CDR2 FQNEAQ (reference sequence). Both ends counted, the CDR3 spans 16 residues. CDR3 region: CASSLRTTMNTGELFL.

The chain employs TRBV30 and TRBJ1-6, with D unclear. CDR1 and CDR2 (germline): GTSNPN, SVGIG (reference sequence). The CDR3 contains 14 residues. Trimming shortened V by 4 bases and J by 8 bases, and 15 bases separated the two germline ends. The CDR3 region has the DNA TGTGCCTGGAATCTTATCGAGGCCCATTCACCCCTCCACTTT. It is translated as CAWNLIEAHSPLHF.

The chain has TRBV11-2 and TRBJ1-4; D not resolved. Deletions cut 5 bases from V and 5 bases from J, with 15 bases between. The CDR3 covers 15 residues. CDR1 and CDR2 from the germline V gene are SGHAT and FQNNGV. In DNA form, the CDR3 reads TGTGCCAGCAGCCCGACGAACACGATAAATGAAAAACTGTTTTTT. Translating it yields CASSPTNTINEKLFF.

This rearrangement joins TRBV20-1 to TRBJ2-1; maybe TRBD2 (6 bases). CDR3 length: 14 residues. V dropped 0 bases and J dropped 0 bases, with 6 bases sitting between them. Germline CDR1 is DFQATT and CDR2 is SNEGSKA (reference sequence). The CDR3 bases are TGCAGTGCTAGAGACGGGAGCTCCTACAATGAGCAGTTCTTC. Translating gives CSARDGSSYNEQFF.

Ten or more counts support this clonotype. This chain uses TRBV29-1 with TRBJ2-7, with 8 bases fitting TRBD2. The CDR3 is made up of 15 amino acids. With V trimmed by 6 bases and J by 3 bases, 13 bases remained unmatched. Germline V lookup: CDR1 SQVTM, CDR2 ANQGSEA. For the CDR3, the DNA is TGCAGCGTCCTCCTTAGCGGGACCCTTCTCTACGAGCAGTACTTC. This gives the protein CSVLLSGTLLYEQYF.

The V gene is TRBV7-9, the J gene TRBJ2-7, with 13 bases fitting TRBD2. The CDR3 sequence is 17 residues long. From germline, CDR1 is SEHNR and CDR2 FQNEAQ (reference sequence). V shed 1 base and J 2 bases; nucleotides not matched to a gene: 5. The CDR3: CASSLGLAGGSTYEQYF. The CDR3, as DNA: TGTGCCAGCAGCTTAGGACTAGCGGGAGGTTCAACCTACGAGCAGTACTTC. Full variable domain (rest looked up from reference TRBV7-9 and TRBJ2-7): DTGVSQNPRHKITKRGQNVTFRCDPISEHNRLYWYRQTLGQGPEFLTYFQNEAQLEKSRLLSDRFSAERPKGSFSTLEIQRTEQGDSAMYLCASSLGLAGGSTYEQYFGPGTRLTVT.